The 26 T cell receptor beta chains below were found in one sample sequenced in a study of cytomegalovirus exposure and HLA in healthy donors. PCR employed 60 Vbeta and 13 Jbeta primers. The repertoire was sequenced with immunoSEQ multiplex PCR; TCRdb's copy has only in-frame clones and lacks some. This table holds about 94,000 clones, over 65% found once. The sequencing sample was made of PBMCs. These receptors all stem from a man aged 25 to 40 in good health and CMV-seronegative.

The chain employs TRBV5-4 and TRBJ1-4, with 10 bases aligning to TRBD1. Trimming removed 3 bases from V and 1 base from J; junction bases left unmatched: 3. The germline V gene encodes CDR1 SGHNT and CDR2 YYREEE (reference sequence). This CDR3 contains 16 residues. CDR3 nucleotides: TGTGCCAGCAGCTCGACAGGGGGCAGAACTAATGAAAAACTGTTTTTT. Residues: CASSSTGGRTNEKLFF.

J is TRBJ2-5 and V is TRBV6-1; D is perhaps TRBD1 (5 bases). The DNA end lines up better with TRBJ2-7; the J call may be wrong. The CDR3 loop spans 17 amino acids. CDR1 and CDR2 from the germline V gene are MNHNS and SASEGT. CDR3 nucleotide sequence: TGTGCCAGCAGTGTATCCGGTGTCGGGCTTAGGGGCTACGAGCAGTACTTC. This sequence encodes CASSVSGVGLRGYEQYF.

The chain is built from TRBV6-4 and TRBJ2-2, with a tentative D call TRBD2 (6 bases). The V and J ends lost 5 bases and 6 bases respectively, with 13 bases between them. The CDR3 is 14 residues long. Germline V gene sequence: CDR1 MRHNA, CDR2 SNTAGT. In DNA form, the CDR3 reads TGTGCCAGCAGTCGCGGGGAAGGAGCCGGGGAGCTGTTTTTT. Translating it yields CASSRGEGAGELFF.

V usage is TRBV27 and J usage is TRBJ2-1, with D hard to call. CDR1 MNHEY and CDR2 SMNVEV come from the germline V gene (reference sequence). The CDR3 sequence is 15 residues long. V gave up 3 bases and J gave up 5 bases, with 14 bases separating them. CDR3 DNA sequence: TGTGCCAGCAGTTTCGGAGAGACTTACGACAATGAGCAGTTCTTC. It encodes CASSFGETYDNEQFF.

The chain links TRBV5-1 to TRBJ2-7; 10 bases align to TRBD1. Germline loops: CDR1 SGHRS, CDR2 YFSETQ. V was pared by 0 bases and J by 6 bases, with 9 bases of the junction left unmatched. This CDR3 is 16 amino acids long. The CDR3 spells CASSLEPPGQGTEQYF. The CDR3 DNA sequence: TGCGCCAGCAGCTTGGAACCCCCGGGACAGGGGACCGAGCAGTACTTC.

The gene calls are TRBV13 and TRBJ2-5; 12 bases match TRBD2. Germline values: CDR1 PRHDT, CDR2 FYEKMQ (reference sequence). There are 16 residues in the CDR3. The V and J ends lost 6 bases and 0 bases, in that order; junction bases with no gene match: 5. CDR3 DNA: TGTGCCAGCAGGGCTACTAGCGGGGGGTACCAAGAGACCCAGTACTTC. It codes for CASRATSGGYQETQYF.

The V gene is TRBV11-2, the J gene TRBJ2-3; possible D gene TRBD1, 5 bases. In germline, CDR1 is SGHAT, CDR2 FQNNGV. V was cut by 3 bases and J by 5 bases, with 12 bases left in between. The CDR3 extends over 14 amino acids. The CDR3 protein is CASSFNPGQDTQYF. Here the CDR3 DNA reads TGTGCCAGCAGCTTCAACCCAGGGCAAGATACGCAGTATTTT.

This sequence joins TRBV4-1 and TRBJ2-3, with D possibly TRBD2 on 5 matching bases. Trimming removed 1 base from V and 4 bases from J, with 6 bases in between. CDR3 length equals 13 residues. Germline assignment: CDR1 MGHRA and CDR2 YSYEKL. CDR3 in DNA: TGCGCCAGCAGCCAAGTGGGAGCAGATACGCAGTATTTT. This gives the protein CASSQVGADTQYF.

The rearrangement joins TRBV9 to TRBJ2-5, with 12 bases identical to TRBD2. Germline values: CDR1 SGDLS, CDR2 YYNGEE. The V gene end was trimmed by 3 bases and the J gene end by 2 bases; junction bases not matched to a gene: 2. This CDR3 has 15 residues. CDR3 region: CASSGTSGVQETQYF. CDR3 coding DNA: TGTGCCAGCAGCGGGACTAGCGGGGTTCAAGAGACCCAGTACTTC.

This chain joins TRBV30 and TRBJ2-7; D may be TRBD2 (6 bases). The germline V and J ends were trimmed by 5 bases and 3 bases, with 17 bases remaining between them. Germline V lookup: CDR1 GTSNPN, CDR2 SVGIG (reference sequence). This CDR3 has 14 amino acids. CDR3 region: CAWSLMSGLYEQYF. The CDR3 nucleotides are TGTGCCTGGTCCCTAATGTCGGGACTCTACGAGCAGTACTTC. The full variable domain, completed using reference TRBV30 and TRBJ2-7, is SQTIHQWPATLVQPVGSPLSLECTVEGTSNPNLYWYRQAAGRGLQLLFYSVGIGQISSEVPQNLSASRPQDRQFILSSKKLLLSDSGFYLCAWSLMSGLYEQYFGPGTRLTVT.

This clone has just a few counts. J is TRBJ2-1 and V is TRBV4-2; possible D gene TRBD2, 5 bases. The CDR3 extends over 14 amino acids. Per the germline V gene, CDR1 is LGHNA and CDR2 is YNFKEQ. The V end lost 4 bases, the J end lost 7 bases, and 14 bases lay between the germline ends. This CDR3 is CASSRSPGLNEQFF. The CDR3, as DNA: TGTGCCAGCAGCCGCAGCCCTGGACTGAATGAGCAGTTCTTC.

V and J are TRBV28 and TRBJ1-1; a weak D match, TRBD1 (6 bases). The CDR3 runs 13 residues. With 6 bases removed from V and 12 bases from J, the gap between germline ends came to 20 bases. Germline CDR1 is MDHEN and CDR2 is SYDVKM. CDR3 bases: TGTGCCAGCAGCCTAGGGGGGGGGCGTGTGACTTTCTTT. Translation gives CASSLGGGRVTFF.

This rearrangement joins TRBV7-2 to TRBJ2-1, with TRBD2 matching over 13 bases. The trim removed 6 bases at V and 3 bases at J, leaving 8 bases unmatched. The V gene's germline CDR1 is SGHTA and CDR2 FQGNSA. This CDR3 region has 17 residues. CDR3 sequence: CASRITSGGANYNEQFF. The DNA for the CDR3 is TGTGCCAGCAGAATTACTAGCGGGGGGGCCAACTACAATGAGCAGTTCTTC.

The chain couples TRBV4-3 to TRBJ2-5, with 10 bases lining up with TRBD2. With V trimmed by 1 base and J by 5 bases, 7 bases remained unmatched. The CDR3 length is 16 residues. Looked up from germline, CDR1 is LGHNA and CDR2 is YSLEER. The CDR3 DNA sequence: TGCGCCAGCAGCCAAGTCGAGCGGGGGGGAGGTGAGACCCAGTACTTC. This translates into CASSQVERGGGETQYF.

The CDR3 reads CASSRTGRAGYTF. The CDR3 DNA is TGTGCCAGCAGTCGTACAGGGCGGGCTGGCTACACCTTC. The chain recombines TRBV6-1 with TRBJ1-2; D is perhaps TRBD1 (6 bases). V shed 5 bases and J shed 7 bases, with 14 bases lying between them. Germline assignment: CDR1 MNHNS and CDR2 SASEGT. The CDR3 covers 13 residues.

V gene TRBV4-2 combines with J gene TRBJ2-7, with TRBD2 matching 8 bases. V lost 1 base to trimming and J lost 4 bases; unmatched junction nucleotides: 15. The CDR3 covers 18 residues. From germline, CDR1 is LGHNA and CDR2 YNFKEQ. The CDR3 DNA sequence: TGTGCCAGCAGCCAAGGGCCGGACGGGGGGGGGATGGTGTACGAGCAGTACTTC. Protein product: CASSQGPDGGGMVYEQYF.

Notes on this clone: Other DNA sequences from this sample encode an identical CDR3 as well. The chain carries TRBV5-6 and TRBJ2-7; possibly TRBD1 for D (6 bases). This CDR3 has 14 amino acids. CDR1 SGHDT and CDR2 YYEEEE come from the germline V gene. V was cut by 5 bases and J by 7 bases, with 19 bases left in between. The CDR3 spells CASSLTGYGYEQYF. CDR3 DNA: TGTGCCAGCAGTCTTACAGGGTATGGCTATGAGCAGTACTTC.

This chain connects TRBV9 to TRBJ1-1; 8 positions agree with TRBD1. Germline assignment: CDR1 SGDLS and CDR2 YYNGEE. The CDR3 extends over 15 amino acids. V lost 3 bases, J lost 4 bases, and 8 bases stayed unmatched. For the CDR3, the DNA is TGTGCCAGCAGCGGAAAGGACAGGGTTGCCACTGAAGCTTTCTTT. Protein product: CASSGKDRVATEAFF.

This sequence joins TRBV10-2 and TRBJ2-2, with TRBD2 matching over 7 bases. The germline gives CDR1 WSHSY, CDR2 SAAADI. V lost 7 bases to trimming and J lost 1 base; unmatched junction nucleotides: 9. This CDR3 contains 16 residues. The CDR3 DNA reads as TGCGCCAGCACCCCCCGACAGCGGGGGAACACCGGGGAGCTGTTTTTT. Translated: CASTPRQRGNTGELFF.

J is TRBJ1-2 and V is TRBV2, with D maybe TRBD1 (6 bases). The CDR3 sequence is 13 residues long. Germline V gives CDR1 SNHLY, CDR2 FYNNEI. V was trimmed by 5 bases and J by 6 bases, leaving 13 bases between them. This CDR3 reads CASSYRAGDGYTF. CDR3 coding DNA: TGTGCCAGCAGTTACAGGGCGGGGGATGGCTACACCTTC.

The chain recombines TRBV29-1 with TRBJ2-7, with 9 bases fitting TRBD1. Germline CDR1 and CDR2: SQVTM and ANQGSEA. This CDR3 has 13 amino acids. The ends lost 7 bases at V and 4 bases at J; junction bases unmatched: 8. The CDR3 DNA follows: TGCAGCGGGTCCGGACAGGGGAATTACGAGCAGTACTTC. This codes for CSGSGQGNYEQYF.

The rearrangement links TRBV7-9 to TRBJ2-3; 9 bases agree with TRBD2. The CDR3 contains 17 residues. CDR1 and CDR2 from the germline V gene are SEHNR and FQNEAQ (reference sequence). Trimming removed 1 base from V and 0 bases from J; junction bases left unmatched: 5. The CDR3 region is CASSLGLAGASTDTQYF. DNA for the CDR3: TGTGCCAGCAGCTTAGGGTTAGCGGGGGCTAGCACAGATACGCAGTATTTT.

The V and J genes are TRBV5-4 and TRBJ1-2, with TRBD1 matching over 7 bases. In germline, CDR1 is SGHNT, CDR2 YYREEE (reference sequence). V shed 0 bases and J 4 bases; nucleotides not matched to a gene: 9. The CDR3 is 16 amino acids. CDR3 DNA sequence: TGTGCCAGCAGCTTGGACGCTAGGGGGCTGGCCTATGGCTACACCTTC. As protein: CASSLDARGLAYGYTF.

This clone was recorded a few times. The chain recombines TRBV4-2 with TRBJ2-5; weak D call: TRBD2 (5 bases). Germline values: CDR1 LGHNA, CDR2 YNFKEQ. The CDR3 has 14 amino acids. V lost 3 bases and J 2 bases, leaving 10 bases between the germline ends. This CDR3 reads CASSQGRGQETQYF. As DNA, the CDR3 is TGTGCCAGCAGCCAGGGAAGAGGGCAAGAGACCCAGTACTTC.

This sequence joins TRBV7-8 and TRBJ2-7, with 7 nucleotides matching TRBD1. CDR1 and CDR2 (germline): SGHVS, FQNEAQ. After removal of 5 bases from V and 7 bases from J, the junction contained 20 bases not matched to a gene. The CDR3 consists of 17 residues. Here the CDR3 reads CASSPLMTGPSLLEQYF. The CDR3 DNA reads TGTGCCAGCAGCCCTTTGATGACAGGGCCATCGCTTCTAGAGCAGTACTTC.

The genes are TRBV7-3 and TRBJ2-1, with 10 bases fitting TRBD2. The V segment lost 2 bases and the J segment 11 bases; nucleotides outside the gene matches: 6. The germline CDR1 and CDR2 sequences are SGHTA and FQGTGA. The CDR3 covers 14 residues. Written as DNA, the CDR3 is TGTGCCAGCAGCTTAGGGATGGGACTAGCGCAGCAGTTCTTC. Protein: CASSLGMGLAQQFF.